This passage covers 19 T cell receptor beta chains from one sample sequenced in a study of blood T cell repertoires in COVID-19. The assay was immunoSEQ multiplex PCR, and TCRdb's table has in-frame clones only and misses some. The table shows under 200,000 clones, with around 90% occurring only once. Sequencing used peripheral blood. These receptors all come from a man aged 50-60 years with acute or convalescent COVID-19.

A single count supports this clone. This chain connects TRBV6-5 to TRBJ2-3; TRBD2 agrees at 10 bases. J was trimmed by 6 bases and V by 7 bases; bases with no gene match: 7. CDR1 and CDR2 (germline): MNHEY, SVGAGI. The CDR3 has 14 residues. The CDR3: CASKSGGADDTQYF. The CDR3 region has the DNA TGTGCCAGCAAAAGCGGGGGGGCCGATGATACGCAGTATTTT.

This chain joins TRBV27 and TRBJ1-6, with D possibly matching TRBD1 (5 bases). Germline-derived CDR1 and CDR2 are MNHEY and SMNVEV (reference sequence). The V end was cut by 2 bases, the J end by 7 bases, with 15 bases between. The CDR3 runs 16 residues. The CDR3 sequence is CASSLSPGGANSPLHF. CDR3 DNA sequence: TGTGCCAGCAGTTTAAGTCCCGGAGGGGCCAATTCACCCCTCCACTTT.

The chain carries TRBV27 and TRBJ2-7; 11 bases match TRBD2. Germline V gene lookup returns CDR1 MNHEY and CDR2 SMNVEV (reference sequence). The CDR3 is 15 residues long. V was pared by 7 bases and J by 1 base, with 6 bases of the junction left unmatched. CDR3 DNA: TGTGCCAGCACACACGGGACTAGCGGATCCTACGAGCAGTACTTC. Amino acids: CASTHGTSGSYEQYF.

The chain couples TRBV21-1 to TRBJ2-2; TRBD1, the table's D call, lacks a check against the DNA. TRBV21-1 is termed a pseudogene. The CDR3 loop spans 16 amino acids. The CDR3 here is CASSKGPQGVTGELFF. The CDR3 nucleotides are TGTGCCAGCAGTAAGGGTCCCCAGGGGGTGACCGGGGAGCTGTTTTTT.

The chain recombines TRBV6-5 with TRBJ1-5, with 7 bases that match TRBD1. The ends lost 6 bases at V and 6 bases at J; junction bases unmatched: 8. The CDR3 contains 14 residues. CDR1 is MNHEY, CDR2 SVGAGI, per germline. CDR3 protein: CASRTRQGGQPQHF. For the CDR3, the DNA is TGTGCCAGCAGAACCCGACAGGGCGGTCAGCCCCAGCATTTT.

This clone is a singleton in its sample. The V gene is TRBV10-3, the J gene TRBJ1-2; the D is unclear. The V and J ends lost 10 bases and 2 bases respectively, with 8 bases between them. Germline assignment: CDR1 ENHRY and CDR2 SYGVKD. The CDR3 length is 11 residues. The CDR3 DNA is TGTGCCACTACGGAGAACTATGGCTACACCTTC. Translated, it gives CATTENYGYTF.

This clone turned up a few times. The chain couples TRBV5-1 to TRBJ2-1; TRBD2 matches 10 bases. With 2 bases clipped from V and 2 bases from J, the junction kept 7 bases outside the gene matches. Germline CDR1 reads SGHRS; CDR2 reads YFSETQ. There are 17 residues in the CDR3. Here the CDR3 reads CASSFVTSGRTYNEQFF. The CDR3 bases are TGCGCCAGCAGCTTTGTGACTAGCGGGCGAACCTACAATGAGCAGTTCTTC.

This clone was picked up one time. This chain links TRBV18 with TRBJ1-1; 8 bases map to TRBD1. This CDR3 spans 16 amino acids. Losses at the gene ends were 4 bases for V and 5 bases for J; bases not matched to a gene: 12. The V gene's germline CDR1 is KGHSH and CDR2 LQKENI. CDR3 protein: CASSRTTQGAKTEAFF. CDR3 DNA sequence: TGTGCCAGCTCACGTACCACCCAGGGGGCTAAAACTGAAGCTTTCTTT.

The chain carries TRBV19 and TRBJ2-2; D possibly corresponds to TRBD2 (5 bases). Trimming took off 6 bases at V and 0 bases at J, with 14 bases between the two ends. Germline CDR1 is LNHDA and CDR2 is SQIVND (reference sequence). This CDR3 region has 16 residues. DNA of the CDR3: TGTGCCAGTAGCGGGGTGACGGTCGCGAACACCGGGGAGCTGTTTTTT. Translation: CASSGVTVANTGELFF.

The CDR3 sequence: CASSPSGIPYNEQFF. CDR3 sequence (DNA): TGTGCCAGCAGCCCGAGCGGGATCCCCTACAATGAGCAGTTCTTC. V is TRBV7-9 and J is TRBJ2-1; 7 bases are shared with TRBD2. V gave up 5 bases and J gave up 2 bases; unmatched junction bases: 6. CDR1 is SEHNR and CDR2 is FQNEAQ in the germline V gene (reference sequence). This CDR3 region has 15 residues.

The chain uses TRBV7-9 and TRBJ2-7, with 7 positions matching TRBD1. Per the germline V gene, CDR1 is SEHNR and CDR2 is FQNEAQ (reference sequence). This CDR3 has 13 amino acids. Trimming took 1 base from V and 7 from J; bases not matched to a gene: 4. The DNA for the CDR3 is TGTGCCAGCAGCTTAGTACAGGGGCGGGAGCAGTACGTC. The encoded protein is CASSLVQGREQYV.

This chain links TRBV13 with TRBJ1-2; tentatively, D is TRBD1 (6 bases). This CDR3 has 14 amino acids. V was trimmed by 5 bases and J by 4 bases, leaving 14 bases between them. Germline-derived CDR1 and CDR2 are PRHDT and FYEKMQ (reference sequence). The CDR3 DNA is TGTGCCAGCAGCACAGGACAGCCAACCTATGGCTACACCTTC. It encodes CASSTGQPTYGYTF.

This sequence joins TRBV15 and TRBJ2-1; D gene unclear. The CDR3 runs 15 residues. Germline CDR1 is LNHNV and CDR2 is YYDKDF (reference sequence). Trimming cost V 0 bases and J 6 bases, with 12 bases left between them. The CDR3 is CATSRDKAAFNEQFF. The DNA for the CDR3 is TGTGCCACCAGCAGAGATAAAGCCGCCTTCAATGAGCAGTTCTTC.

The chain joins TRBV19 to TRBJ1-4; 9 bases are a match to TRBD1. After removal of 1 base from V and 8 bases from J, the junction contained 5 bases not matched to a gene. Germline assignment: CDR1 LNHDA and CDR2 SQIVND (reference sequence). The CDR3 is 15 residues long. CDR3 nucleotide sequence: TGTGCCAGTAGTATAGGGGACAGGGTTGCGGAAAAACTGTTTTTT. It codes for CASSIGDRVAEKLFF.

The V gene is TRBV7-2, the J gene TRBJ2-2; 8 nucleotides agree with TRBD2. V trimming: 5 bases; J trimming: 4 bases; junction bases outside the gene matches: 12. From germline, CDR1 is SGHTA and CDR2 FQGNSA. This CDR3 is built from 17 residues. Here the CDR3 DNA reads TGTGCCAGCAGCCCAGTCAGCGGGAGTGTTTTCACCGGGGAGCTGTTTTTT. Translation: CASSPVSGSVFTGELFF.

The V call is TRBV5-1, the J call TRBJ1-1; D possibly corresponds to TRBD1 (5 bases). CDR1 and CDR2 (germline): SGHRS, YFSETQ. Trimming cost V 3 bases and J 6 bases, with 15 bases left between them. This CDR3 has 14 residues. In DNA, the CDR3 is TGCGCCAGCAGCTGGGGCCAGGGCGGCCCTGAAGCTTTCTTT. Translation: CASSWGQGGPEAFF.

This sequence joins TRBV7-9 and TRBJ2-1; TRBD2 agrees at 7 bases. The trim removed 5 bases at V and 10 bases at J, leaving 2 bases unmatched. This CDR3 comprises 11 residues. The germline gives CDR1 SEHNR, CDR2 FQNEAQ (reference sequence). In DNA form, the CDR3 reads TGTGCCAGCAGCGCAGCGGGAGAGCAGTTCTTC. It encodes CASSAAGEQFF.

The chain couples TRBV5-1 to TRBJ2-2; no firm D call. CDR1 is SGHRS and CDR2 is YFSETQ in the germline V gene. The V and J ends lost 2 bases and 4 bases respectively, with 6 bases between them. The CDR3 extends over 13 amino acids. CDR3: CASSFRSTGELFF. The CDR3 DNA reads TGCGCCAGCAGCTTTAGAAGCACCGGGGAGCTGTTTTTT.

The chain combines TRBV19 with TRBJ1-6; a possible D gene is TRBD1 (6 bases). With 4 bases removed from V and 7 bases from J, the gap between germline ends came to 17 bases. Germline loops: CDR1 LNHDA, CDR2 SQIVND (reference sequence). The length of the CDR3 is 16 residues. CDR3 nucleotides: TGTGCCAGTAGTAAGGATCTCTTCCAGGGGAATTCACCCCTCCACTTT. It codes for CASSKDLFQGNSPLHF.